This TCR beta chain stems from a study of cytomegalovirus exposure and HLA in healthy donors. CDR1 is SSHAT and CDR2 is FNYEAQ in the germline V gene (reference sequence). The CDR3 runs to 14 residues. Trimming took off 6 bases at V and 0 bases at J, with 12 bases between the two ends. Assay: immunoSEQ multiplex PCR; the TCRdb copy retains only in-frame clones and omits some. This repertoire shows roughly 75,000 clones, approximately 93% found once; its top ten account for approximately 3.4%. This TCR was recovered from a woman between 18 and 30 years old in good health and CMV-seropositive. Sequenced: PBMCs. The rearrangement joins TRBV7-7 to TRBJ2-7, with D possibly matching TRBD2 (5 bases). The chain's CDR3 is CASSPDYNSYEQYF. In nucleotides, the CDR3 is TGTGCCAGCAGTCCTGACTACAACTCCTACGAGCAGTACTTC.